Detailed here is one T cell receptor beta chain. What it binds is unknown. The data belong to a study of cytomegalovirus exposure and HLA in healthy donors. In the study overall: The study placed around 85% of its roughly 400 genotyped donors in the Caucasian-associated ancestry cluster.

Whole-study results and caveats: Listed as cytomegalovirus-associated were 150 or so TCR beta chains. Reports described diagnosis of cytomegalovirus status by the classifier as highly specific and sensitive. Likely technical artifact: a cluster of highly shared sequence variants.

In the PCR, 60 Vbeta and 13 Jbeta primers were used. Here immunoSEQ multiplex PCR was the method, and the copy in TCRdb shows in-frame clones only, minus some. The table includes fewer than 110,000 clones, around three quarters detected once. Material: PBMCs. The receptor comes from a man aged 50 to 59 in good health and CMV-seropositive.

CDR3 bases: TGTGCCAGCAGCAAACGTCAGGACAGGGCAAATGAAAAACTGTTTTTT. Translation: CASSKRQDRANEKLFF. The V gene is TRBV7-6, the J gene TRBJ1-4; TRBD1 matches at 8 bases. Trimming at V came to 5 bases and at J to 5 bases, leaving 10 bases not matched to a gene. Per germline, CDR1 SGHVS and CDR2 FNYEAQ. The CDR3 runs 16 residues.